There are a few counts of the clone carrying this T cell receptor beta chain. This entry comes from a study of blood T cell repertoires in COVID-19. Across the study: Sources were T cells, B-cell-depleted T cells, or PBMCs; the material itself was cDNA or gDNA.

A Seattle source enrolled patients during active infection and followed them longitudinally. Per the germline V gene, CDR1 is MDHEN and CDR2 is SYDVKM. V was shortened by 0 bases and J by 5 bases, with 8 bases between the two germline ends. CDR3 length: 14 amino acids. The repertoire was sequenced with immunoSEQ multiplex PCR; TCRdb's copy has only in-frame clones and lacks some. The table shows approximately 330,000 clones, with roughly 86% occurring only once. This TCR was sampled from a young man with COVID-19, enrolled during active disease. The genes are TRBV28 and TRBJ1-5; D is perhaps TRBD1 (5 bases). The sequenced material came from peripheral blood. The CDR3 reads CASSLWGGDQPQHF. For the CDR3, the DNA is TGTGCCAGCAGTTTATGGGGAGGGGATCAGCCCCAGCATTTT.